This entry is about one T cell receptor beta chain. The antigen remains undetermined. This sample is part of a study of T cell repertoires in cytomegalovirus infection. In the study overall: From public TCR beta signatures came an indication of both CMV infection and matching HLA type.

Germline values: CDR1 MNHEY, CDR2 SVGEGT. The CDR3 loop spans 18 amino acids. Trimming removed 2 bases at V and 0 bases at J, with 17 bases between. TCRdb re-analysed the reads in MiXCR, keeping a single row per CDR3 protein. This table has roughly 280,000 distinct CDR3 sequences, 20% to 25% appearing once. This chain links TRBV6-2 or TRBV6-3 with TRBJ1-5; D is ambiguous. The sequence derives from a human donor in good health (CMV status not recorded). Some clones in this sample may be carry-over from other donors' samples. Sequences were derived from cultured PBMCs, sampled from culture after CMV antigen stimulation. CDR3 in amino acids: CASSYRGVQDYSNQPQHF. DNA of the CDR3: TGTGCCAGCAGTTACCGAGGTGTACAAGATTATAGCAATCAGCCCCAGCATTTT.